This TCR beta chain was obtained from a study of cytomegalovirus exposure and HLA in healthy donors. General study findings and limits: In a later analysis, DRB1 alleles had the most associated TCRs; HLA-C alleles the fewest. Rare TCR sequences dominated, though some public TCRs recurred in many donors. Researchers counted around 160 TCR beta chains as cytomegalovirus-associated. Earlier analysis yielded a pattern in which most TCR beta V segments were productive about 87% or about 30% of the time.

The V end was cut by 2 bases, the J end by 4 bases, with 15 bases between. Germline V CDR1 and CDR2: MGHDK, SYGVNS. The CDR3 spans 16 residues. Vbeta (60) and Jbeta (13) primers were used in the PCR. TCRdb's copy holds only in-frame clones and misses some; the assay was immunoSEQ multiplex PCR. The repertoire consists of over 150,000 clones, with about 76% occurring once and the leading ten covering approximately 7.7%. Comment on this clone: Antigen unknown.

The sample was PBMCs. This receptor was identified in a man between 25 and 39 years old in good health and CMV-seropositive. This chain uses TRBV25-1 with TRBJ2-1; TRBD1 is a possible D gene (6 bases). The chain's CDR3 is CASSEPRGGAYNEQFF. In DNA, the CDR3 is TGTGCCAGCAGTGAACCCAGGGGTGGGGCATACAATGAGCAGTTCTTC.